This T cell receptor beta chain was captured by sequencing in a study of T-cell memory formation after mild COVID-19. The wider study: Each donor largely had its own TCR clusters.

Libraries for TCRalpha and TCRbeta carried sample barcodes and unique molecular identifiers via 5'RACE. TCRdb redid the calling of the 5' RACE reads with MiXCR, one entry per CDR3 protein. The sample holds about 140,000 distinct CDR3 sequences, under 7% seen once. The study, taken as a whole, reports: Clones from the second wave (peaking day 37) had unconfirmed SARS-CoV-2 specificity. Cross-reactive memory apparently joined, as some responding clones appeared in pre-infection memory.

Turning to this clonotype: Antigen: not known.

The V end was cut by 0 bases, the J end by 2 bases, with 11 bases between. This CDR3 comprises 16 residues. Germline values: CDR1 KGHSH, CDR2 LQKENI. The sequenced sample was PBMCs or a T cell subset sorted from them (not recorded which). The TCR sequence derives from an adult woman who had mild COVID-19 (a few samples of this study predate the infection). Cell type and time point are not known. This chain connects TRBV18 to TRBJ1-3; weak D call: TRBD1 (5 bases). The CDR3 nucleotides are TGTGCCAGCTCACCACCCCCCGACAGCCCTGGAAACACCATATATTTT. Its translation is CASSPPPDSPGNTIYF.